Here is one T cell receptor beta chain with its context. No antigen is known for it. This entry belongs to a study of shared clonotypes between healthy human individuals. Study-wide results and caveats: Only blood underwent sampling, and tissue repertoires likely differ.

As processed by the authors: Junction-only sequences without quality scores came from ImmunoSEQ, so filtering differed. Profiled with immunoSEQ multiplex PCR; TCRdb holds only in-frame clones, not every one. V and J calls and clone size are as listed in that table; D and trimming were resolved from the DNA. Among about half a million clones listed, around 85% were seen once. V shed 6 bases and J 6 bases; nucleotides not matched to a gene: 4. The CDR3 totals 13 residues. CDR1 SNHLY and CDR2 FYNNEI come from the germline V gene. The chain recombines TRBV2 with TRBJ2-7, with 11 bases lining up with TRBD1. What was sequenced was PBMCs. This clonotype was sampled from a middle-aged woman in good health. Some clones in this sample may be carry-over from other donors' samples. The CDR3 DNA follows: TGTGCCAGCAGACCCGGGACAGGGGGCGAGCAGTACTTC. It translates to CASRPGTGGEQYF.